This T cell receptor beta chain was sequenced in a study of shared clonotypes between healthy human individuals (TCRdb year 2020). Some background on the complete study: The cohort included three men and a couple of women between 18 and 49 years of age. Each donor's leukapheresis produced roughly between roughly 0.94 and 9.5 billion PBMCs. For each donor, three plates each were used for CD4 naive and CD4 memory, two plates were used for CD8 naive, and one plate was used for CD8 memory. To increase sequencing depth and limit assay-specific biases, different laboratories used diverse techniques to prepare libraries and sequence TCR repertoires. Blood TCR repertoires of 5 or 6 healthy adults were deeply sequenced to estimate repertoire size and the extent of clonotype sharing between individuals. Broad study findings and their caveats: Naive subsets generally had larger estimated clonotype richness than memory subsets. Because the study included only a small number of donors, the genetic and exposure-history diversity represented was limited. Even with the large sequencing depth, rarefaction of the sorted-subset datasets indicated that sequencing was incomplete. Pairwise subsampling indicated that sequencing depth was expected to affect the degree of clonotype sharing among donors. Higher generation probabilities were observed for clonotypes shared by all four sorted-subset donors than for non-shared clonotypes. Around 5% of naive CD4, around 3.5% of naive CD8, roughly 2.4% of memory CD4, and more than 0.35% of memory CD8 clonotypes were shared across several donors. Only blood was sampled, and tissue TCR repertoires likely differ from those in blood.

Using the deep immunoSEQ assay, TCR CDR3 regions were amplified from genomic DNA by multiplex PCR. For each cell subset, the extracted genomic DNA was distributed evenly across all wells of several immunoSEQ 96-well plates, and each plate served as one replicate. For sorted subsets, each replicate PCR was loaded with around 220 ng genomic DNA, equivalent to 25,000 to 35,000 T cell genomes. Purified libraries were measured with a Qubit 3.0 fluorometer, size-checked on a Bioanalyzer 2100, and measured again with the KAPA Library Quantification kit. Every immunoSEQ 96-well plate was sequenced on a dedicated single-read 150-cycle Illumina NextSeq 550 flow cell. In the original analysis: Because the immunoSEQ output held only junctional sequences and lacked quality scores, the filtering could not match the filtering applied to full-length reads. Sequences were annotated with PyIR, a Python wrapper for IgBLAST v1.9, using IMGT germline references to assign V/J genes and CDR3. Reads were filtered out if the reads had weak V/J assignments (E-value above 1e-6), no CDR3, stop codons, out-of-frame junctions, or ambiguous translated residues. A V3J clonotype was defined by an identical inferred V gene, J gene, and CDR3 amino acid sequence. Percentage overlap between repertoires was computed as shared unique clonotypes divided by the size of the smaller repertoire. Richness of each repertoire was evaluated using RTK rarefaction, the Chao1 estimator, and Recon v2.1 estimates of unobserved clonotypes. OLGA was used to compute generation probabilities for all TCRbeta clonotypes that the gDNA method yielded from a few donors. What TCRdb holds here is the immuneACCESS table cut down to in-frame rearrangements. Part of the clones is not present; checked against another copy, under half of the missing clones reflect an unresolved V gene, and the others are unexplained. V and J calls plus clone size are reproduced from that table; the DNA served to infer D and trimming. The sample profile shows over a million clones; around 95% of them were found once. The ten biggest clones cover about 1.2% of the sample.

Donors were healthy HIV-negative adults with no recently reported acute infections or vaccinations. All donors were Caucasian adults living in Nashville, Tennessee, USA. CD4+ T cells were enriched by magnetic negative selection, after which naive cells were positively selected on CD45RA and the negative fraction was taken as the memory subset. Blood was obtained by leukapheresis, after which PBMCs were separated by Ficoll-Histopaque density gradient centrifugation and cryopreserved in liquid nitrogen vapor phase. Purity and quantity of every magnetically sorted T cell population were checked by analytical flow cytometry. Genomic DNA was isolated from each sorted fraction and quantified by UV absorbance on a Nanodrop 2000c. The germline V gene encodes CDR1 MNHEY and CDR2 SVGAGI. Including the terminal cysteine and phenylalanine, the CDR3 comprises 15 residues. Just the 45-base CDR3 DNA is kept, in frame starting at base 1. V is pared back by 6 bases and J by 1 base, with 12 bases lying between the germline termini.

On this clone: Its cognate antigen has yet to be identified. No much larger clone exists at a distance of one base, and base qualities are not known.

Material: naive CD4+ T cells sorted from blood. This sample's cell subset or site label indicates: CD45RA+ positively selected. This receptor was identified in a man aged 25 to 40 in good health. The V and J segments used are TRBV6-5 and TRBJ2-2; the D segment could be TRBD1, given 6 matching bases. The CDR3 protein sequence reads: CASRQDRKNTGELFF. The sequence in DNA is TGTGCCAGCAGACAAGACAGGAAGAACACCGGGGAGCTGTTTTTT.